This TCR beta chain is from a study of control samples from healthy donors and cancer patients. The method was immunoSEQ multiplex PCR; TCRdb's version includes in-frame clones alone and lacks a portion of them. The sample records more than 70,000 clones, around 93% being singletons. The length of the CDR3 is 15 residues. V lost 8 bases to trimming and J lost 7 bases, with 21 bases between them. From germline, CDR1 is MNHEY and CDR2 SVGAGI. The sequence was obtained from a woman in her thirties in good health. The gene calls are TRBV6-5 and TRBJ1-5; D perhaps matches TRBD1 (6 bases). Sequenced sample: blood. The CDR3 is CASEDLRGLGQPQHF. CDR3 bases: TGTGCCAGCGAAGACCTCAGGGGACTGGGACAGCCCCAGCATTTT.